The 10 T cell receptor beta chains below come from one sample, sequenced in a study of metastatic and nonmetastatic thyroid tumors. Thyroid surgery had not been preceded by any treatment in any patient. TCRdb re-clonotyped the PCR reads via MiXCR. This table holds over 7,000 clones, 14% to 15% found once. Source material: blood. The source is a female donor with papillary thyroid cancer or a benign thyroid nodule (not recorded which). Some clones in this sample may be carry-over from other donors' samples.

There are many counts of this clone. The CDR3 is CAIGQGNTGNTIYF. CDR3 in DNA: TGTGCCATAGGACAGGGGAACACTGGAAACACCATATATTTT. This chain joins TRBV10-3 and TRBJ1-3; 9 bases are shared with TRBD1. The germline CDR1 and CDR2 sequences are ENHRY and SYGVKD. CDR3 length: 14 residues. With V trimmed by 9 bases and J by 2 bases, 5 bases remained unmatched.

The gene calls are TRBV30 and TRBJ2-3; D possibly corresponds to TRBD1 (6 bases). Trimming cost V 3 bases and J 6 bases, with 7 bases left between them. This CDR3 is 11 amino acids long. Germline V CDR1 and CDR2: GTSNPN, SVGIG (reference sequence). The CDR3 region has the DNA TGTGCCTGGAGGCAGGGGGATACGCAGTATTTT. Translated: CAWRQGDTQYF.

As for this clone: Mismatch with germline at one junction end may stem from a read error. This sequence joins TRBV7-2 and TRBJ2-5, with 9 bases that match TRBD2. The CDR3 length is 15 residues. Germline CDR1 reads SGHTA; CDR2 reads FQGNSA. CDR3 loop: CANSPYGGREDTQYF. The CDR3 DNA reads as TGTGCCAACAGCCCGTATGGCGGGAGGGAAGATACCCAGTACTTC.

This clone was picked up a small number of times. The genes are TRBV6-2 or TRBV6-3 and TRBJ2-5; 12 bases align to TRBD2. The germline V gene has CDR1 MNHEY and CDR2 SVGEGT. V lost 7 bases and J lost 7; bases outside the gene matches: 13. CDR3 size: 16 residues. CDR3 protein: CASNKVTSGRGGTQYF. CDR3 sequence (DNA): TGTGCCAGCAATAAAGTGACTAGCGGGAGAGGGGGGACCCAGTACTTC.

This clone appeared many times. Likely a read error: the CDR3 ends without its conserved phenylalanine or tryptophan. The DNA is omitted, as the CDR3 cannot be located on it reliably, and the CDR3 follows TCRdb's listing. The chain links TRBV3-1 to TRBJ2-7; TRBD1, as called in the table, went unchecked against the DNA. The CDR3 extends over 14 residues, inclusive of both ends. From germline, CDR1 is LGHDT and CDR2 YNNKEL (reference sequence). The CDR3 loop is CASSQGSEGPPKVL.

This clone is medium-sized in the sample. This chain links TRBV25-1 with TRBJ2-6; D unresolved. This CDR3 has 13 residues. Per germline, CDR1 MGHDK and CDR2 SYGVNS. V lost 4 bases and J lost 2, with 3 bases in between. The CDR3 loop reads CASSGTGANVLTF. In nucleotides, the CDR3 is TGTGCCAGCAGTGGGACTGGGGCCAACGTCCTGACTTTC.

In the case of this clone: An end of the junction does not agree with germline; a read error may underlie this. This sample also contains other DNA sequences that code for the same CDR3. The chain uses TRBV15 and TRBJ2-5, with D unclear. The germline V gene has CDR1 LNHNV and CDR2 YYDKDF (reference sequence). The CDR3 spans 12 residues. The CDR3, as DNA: TGTGCAACGGCGGATTTCCAAGAGACACAGTACTTC. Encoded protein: CATADFQETQYF.

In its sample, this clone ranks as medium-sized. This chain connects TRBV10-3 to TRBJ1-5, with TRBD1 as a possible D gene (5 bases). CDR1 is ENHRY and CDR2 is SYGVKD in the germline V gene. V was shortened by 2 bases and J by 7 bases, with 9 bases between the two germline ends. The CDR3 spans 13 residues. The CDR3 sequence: CAISEGGVQPQHF. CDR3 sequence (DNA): TGTGCCATCAGTGAGGGGGGGGTCCAGCCCCAGCATTTT.

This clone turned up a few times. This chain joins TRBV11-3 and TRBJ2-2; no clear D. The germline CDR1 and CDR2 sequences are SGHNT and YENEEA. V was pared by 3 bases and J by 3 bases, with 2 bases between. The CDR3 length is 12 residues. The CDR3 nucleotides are TGTGCCAGCAGCTTCGACACCGGGGAGCTGTTTTTT. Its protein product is CASSFDTGELFF. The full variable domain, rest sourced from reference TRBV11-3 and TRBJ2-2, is EAGVVQSPRYKIIEKKQPVAFWCNPISGHNTLYWYLQNLGQGPELLIRYENEEAVDDSQLPKDRFSAERLKGVDSTLKIQPAELGDSAVYLCASSFDTGELFFGEGSRLTVL.

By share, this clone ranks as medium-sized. DNA of the CDR3: TGTGCCAGCAGTGGAACAACTAATGAAAAACTGTTTTTT. Protein sequence: CASSGTTNEKLFF. V gene TRBV6-1 combines with J gene TRBJ1-4; D gene ambiguous. The CDR3 is 13 residues long. Germline CDR1 reads MNHNS; CDR2 reads SASEGT. V shed 4 bases and J shed 0 bases, with 3 bases lying between them.